The T cell receptor (beta chain) under discussion was sequenced for a study of blood T cells in healthy people across ages (dated by TCRdb to the mid-2010s). For the study in its entirety: In model experiments, template switching captured roughly one uniquely barcoded TCR beta cDNA molecule for every two T cells. To track age-related changes in TCR beta repertoire diversity, the study relied on deep sequencing normalized with unique cDNA molecular identifiers. Donors were grouped into four age groups: young (average roughly 17 years), middle-aged (approximately 41), aged (approximately 58) and long-lived (approximately 75). To avoid experimental bias, donors of different ages were distributed randomly across sequencing lanes. Two additional independent replicas of 1 million unique cDNA reads from the same blood draw were analyzed for two donors (one aged 18 to 30 and one aged 80 or older). General findings and caveats noted by the study authors: Compared with the aged group, the long-lived group had more naive CD4+ T cells, fewer expanded clones and increased TCR diversity, suggesting age selection. Estimates of total diversity based on one million sequenced T cells were considered lower bounds and underestimates. The percentage of naive T cells measured by flow cytometry correlated strongly with observed TCR beta diversity. Donor CMV infection status was unknown, potentially confounding age-related changes in expanded clonotypes. Conclusive comparison of naive and antigen-experienced compartments was prevented by the profiling of bulk unsorted PBMCs. Observed TCR beta diversity per million T cells fell roughly linearly with age, and a significant reduction was already apparent by age approximately 40.

The germline V gene yields SGHRS for CDR1 and YFSETQ for CDR2. The CDR3, from cysteine to phenylalanine, totals 15 residues. Only CDR3 DNA is held: 45 bases, read in frame from base 1. Relative to germline, V is missing 0 bases and J is missing 4 bases, with 4 bases of the junction outside any gene match. The library was built by means of 5' RACE. Data came from an Illumina HiSeq 2500. A second PCR of roughly 6 to 11 cycles was run with a J-beta primer mix and a sample-barcoded 5' primer. A template-switch 5' adaptor carrying 12 random nucleotides introduced a unique molecular identifier onto each TCR beta cDNA molecule. At least 2.5 million CDR3-containing paired-end reads were obtained from each sample. First-strand cDNA was synthesized from all RNA with the Mint cDNA synthesis kit, primed by a TRBC-specific oligonucleotide. Following uracil-DNA glycosylase treatment, a first 18-cycle PCR with universal primers M1SS and BC2_uni_R was performed on all cDNA. The study's own analysis went as follows. Each sample was normalized by randomly selecting 1 million high-quality reads, each carrying a distinct molecular identifier. Instead of being binned into consensus sequences, reads that shared molecular identifiers were thrown out. MiTCR, with a Q25 quality threshold and the strictest error-elimination algorithm, was used for CDR3 identification, clonotype clustering and error correction. A nonparametric unseen species model with Euler transformation was used to estimate lower-bound total TCR beta diversity. In TCRdb, the public reads were trimmed at Q25 with fastp and aligned with MiXCR, with productive beta chains retained. Every entry covers one CDR3 protein and lists the most common genes and DNA from its rows. None of the V and J calls come from the authors' own analysis; TCRdb made them. The sample contains 500,000 to 700,000 distinct CDR3 sequences, less than 35% of them found a single time. Approximately 15% of the sample is in the top ten clones.

A few counts support this clonotype. Its antigen specificity is not known. It has no much larger one-base neighbor in the sample; base qualities were not kept. The donors were roughly 39 Caucasian individuals from Russia, aged roughly 6 to 90 years, who were systemically healthy. Roughly 10 milliliters of peripheral blood were drawn from each donor into EDTA-treated Vacutainer tubes. Ficoll-Paque density-gradient centrifugation was used to isolate PBMCs, with at least 6.5 million per sample. Total RNA, at least 5 micrograms per sample, was extracted from PBMCs with Trizol reagent. Naive CD45RAhigh/CD27high T cell percentages were measured by flow cytometry on a PBMC aliquot from every donor.

The sample consisted of blood. The receptor's source is an elderly woman in good health. Recombination joined TRBV5-1 with TRBJ1-5; the junction holds 7 bases that match TRBD1. The CDR3 loop reads CASSLAGQVNQPQHF. At the DNA level, the sequence is TGCGCCAGCAGCTTGGCTGGACAGGTTAATCAGCCCCAGCATTTT.